The 19 T cell receptor beta chains below come from one sample, sequenced in a study of shared clonotypes between healthy human individuals. Using immunoSEQ multiplex PCR, the repertoire was profiled, and TCRdb retains in-frame clones only, with some absent. The table shows hundreds of thousands of clones, with roughly 96% occurring only once. CD8 cells regarded as naive lacked CD45RO, were positively chosen for CCR7, and omitted terminally differentiated effector memory CD45RA+ cells. Input material: naive CD8+ T cells sorted from blood. These receptors all stem from a man aged 25-40 years in good health.

The rearrangement links TRBV27 to TRBJ2-5; tentative D call: TRBD1 (6 bases). V shed 6 bases and J shed 1 base, with 18 bases lying between them. This CDR3 has 16 residues. CDR1 and CDR2 from the germline V gene are MNHEY and SMNVEV (reference sequence). The CDR3 DNA reads TGTGCCAGCAGCCCCCCCCCGGGACATACCCAAGAGACCCAGTACTTC. It codes for CASSPPPGHTQETQYF.

This clone was counted between two and nine times. The chain employs TRBV11-3 and TRBJ1-2, with 7 bases fitting TRBD1. The CDR3 is made up of 11 amino acids. Looked up from germline, CDR1 is SGHNT and CDR2 is YENEEA. V was pared by 8 bases and J by 6 bases, with 3 bases of the junction left unmatched. CDR3 amino acids: CASGQDHGYTF. The CDR3 DNA is TGTGCCAGCGGACAGGACCATGGCTACACCTTC.

The chain has TRBV27 and TRBJ2-5; the D is unclear. The V gene's germline CDR1 is MNHEY and CDR2 SMNVEV (reference sequence). V lost 3 bases, J lost 0 bases, and 8 bases lay in between. The CDR3 is 14 residues long. CDR3 nucleotide sequence: TGTGCCAGCAGTTTCCTAGGGAACCAAGAGACCCAGTACTTC. It translates to CASSFLGNQETQYF.

This clone was seen a handful of times. This chain uses TRBV5-1 with TRBJ2-3, with TRBD2 matching over 16 bases. There are 17 residues in the CDR3. The junction had 6 bases not matched to a gene; V was cut back by 2 bases and J by 6 bases. Germline-derived CDR1 and CDR2 are SGHRS and YFSETQ. The DNA for the CDR3 is TGCGCCAGCAGCTTCGGGACTAGCGGGAGGGCCGGGGATACGCAGTATTTT. This translates into CASSFGTSGRAGDTQYF.

This chain uses TRBV7-9 with TRBJ2-4, with D tentatively TRBD2 (5 bases). V lost 4 bases to trimming and J lost 8 bases, with 21 bases between them. Germline CDR1 and CDR2: SEHNR and FQNEAQ (reference sequence). There are 16 residues in the CDR3. CDR3 in DNA: TGTGCCAGCAGCTCGATCCCCCAAGGATCGGAGGACATTCAGTACTTC. It yields the protein CASSSIPQGSEDIQYF.

V and J are TRBV7-9 and TRBJ2-7; unclear D gene. CDR1 is SEHNR, CDR2 FQNEAQ, per germline (reference sequence). This CDR3 region has 13 residues. Trimming cost V 5 bases and J 0 bases, with 8 bases left between them. In nucleotides, the CDR3 is TGTGCCAGCAGCCAGGTCAGCTCCTACGAGCAGTACTTC. Protein: CASSQVSSYEQYF.

This chain links TRBV9 with TRBJ2-3; D is uncertain. Germline CDR1 reads SGDLS; CDR2 reads YYNGEE. With 0 bases removed from V and 6 bases from J, the gap between germline ends came to 11 bases. This CDR3 region has 14 residues. This CDR3 reads CASSVAGGRDTQYF. In DNA form, the CDR3 reads TGTGCCAGCAGCGTAGCGGGCGGTAGGGATACGCAGTATTTT.

The rearrangement uses TRBV10-3 and TRBJ2-7; tentatively, D is TRBD1 (6 bases). The CDR3 totals 14 residues. Per germline, CDR1 ENHRY and CDR2 SYGVKD. V lost 0 bases to trimming and J lost 5 bases, with 11 bases between them. The CDR3, as DNA: TGTGCCATCAGTGAGTCAGGGGGACGGGACGAGCAGTACTTC. Its translation is CAISESGGRDEQYF.

The V call is TRBV27, the J call TRBJ2-7; 7 nucleotides line up with TRBD2. CDR1 is MNHEY, CDR2 SMNVEV, per germline (reference sequence). V gave up 7 bases and J gave up 5 bases; unmatched junction bases: 8. CDR3 length: 13 amino acids. CDR3 in DNA: TGTGCCAGCAAGGAGGGAGGGACCCACGAGCAGTACTTC. This translates into CASKEGGTHEQYF.

The V call is TRBV7-9, the J call TRBJ2-7; possibly TRBD1 for D (5 bases). Germline V gives CDR1 SEHNR, CDR2 FQNEAQ (reference sequence). The CDR3 loop spans 18 amino acids. The V and J ends lost 3 bases and 0 bases respectively, with 21 bases between them. The DNA for the CDR3 is TGTGCCAGCAGCTTTCGCCAACAGACAGCCGAGAGCTCCTACGAGCAGTACTTC. Residues: CASSFRQQTAESSYEQYF.

The chain recombines TRBV10-3 with TRBJ2-7; D is uncertain. Germline V gives CDR1 ENHRY, CDR2 SYGVKD. The CDR3 has 15 amino acids. V lost 0 bases to trimming and J lost 3 bases, with 12 bases between them. The CDR3 sequence: CAISESGTAGYEQYF. DNA for the CDR3: TGTGCCATCAGTGAGTCGGGCACGGCCGGCTACGAGCAGTACTTC.

The genes are TRBV30 and TRBJ2-7; D is unresolved. Trimming left V 4 bases short and J 3 bases short, with 10 bases between. The CDR3 has 12 amino acids. Germline V gene sequence: CDR1 GTSNPN, CDR2 SVGIG (reference sequence). In nucleotides, the CDR3 is TGTGCCTGGACACCGATGGACTACGAGCAGTACTTC. Translating gives CAWTPMDYEQYF. Filled out from reference TRBV30 and TRBJ2-7, the complete variable domain reads SQTIHQWPATLVQPVGSPLSLECTVEGTSNPNLYWYRQAAGRGLQLLFYSVGIGQISSEVPQNLSASRPQDRQFILSSKKLLLSDSGFYLCAWTPMDYEQYFGPGTRLTVT.

The chain has TRBV15 and TRBJ2-7; D possibly corresponds to TRBD2 (7 bases). The CDR3 length is 15 residues. Germline V gene sequence: CDR1 LNHNV, CDR2 YYDKDF (reference sequence). The ends were cut back, 4 bases at V and 2 bases at J, with 15 bases in the middle. The CDR3 DNA reads TGTGCCACCAGCAAGCGGGACACTTCTCCCTACGAGCAGTACTTC. Translated, it gives CATSKRDTSPYEQYF.

The chain combines TRBV7-9 with TRBJ1-2, with D possibly being TRBD1 (6 bases). The germline V gene encodes CDR1 SEHNR and CDR2 FQNEAQ (reference sequence). CDR3 size: 14 residues. Trimming shortened V by 3 bases and J by 5 bases, and 13 bases separated the two germline ends. The chain's CDR3 is CASSFADRSYGYTF. The CDR3 coding sequence is TGTGCCAGCAGCTTTGCCGACAGGAGTTATGGCTACACCTTC. Together with reference TRBV7-9 and TRBJ1-2, the CDR3 gives the full variable domain: DTGVSQNPRHKITKRGQNVTFRCDPISEHNRLYWYRQTLGQGPEFLTYFQNEAQLEKSRLLSDRFSAERPKGSFSTLEIQRTEQGDSAMYLCASSFADRSYGYTFGSGTRLTVV.

This clone has just one count. The CDR3 here is CASSLGMRSPYEQYF. CDR3 DNA sequence: TGTGCCAGCAGCTTAGGTATGCGGAGCCCCTACGAGCAGTACTTC. The chain employs TRBV7-9 and TRBJ2-7; D remains ambiguous. The CDR3 runs 15 residues. V lost 1 base and J 2 bases, leaving 12 bases between the germline ends. Germline CDR1 reads SEHNR; CDR2 reads FQNEAQ (reference sequence).

The genes are TRBV11-2 and TRBJ2-5; TRBD2 aligns across 8 bases. TRBJ2-7 explains the end of the DNA better; the J call may be wrong. This CDR3 is built from 16 residues. Germline assignment: CDR1 SGHAT and CDR2 FQNNGV. CDR3 region: CASSLDQAGGSYEQYF. The CDR3 coding sequence is TGTGCCAGCAGCTTAGATCAGGCGGGAGGCTCCTACGAGCAGTACTTC.

This clone was recorded only once. This rearrangement joins TRBV14 to TRBJ2-5, with 8 bases fitting TRBD1. This CDR3 comprises 20 residues. V lost 3 bases and J lost 5; bases outside the gene matches: 23. Germline CDR1 reads SGHDN; CDR2 reads FVKESK. The CDR3 bases are TGTGCCAGCAGCCACTTAAGAGGACAGGGACCAACTAGCACCTATGAGACCCAGTACTTC. Translated: CASSHLRGQGPTSTYETQYF. The variable domain in full, with the rest retrieved from reference TRBV14 and TRBJ2-5, is EAGVTQFPSHSVIEKGQTVTLRCDPISGHDNLYWYRRVMGKEIKFLLHFVKESKQDESGMPNNRFLAERTGGTYSTLKVQPAELEDSGVYFCASSHLRGQGPTSTYETQYFGPGTRLLVL.

The chain joins TRBV2 to TRBJ2-3; D perhaps matches TRBD2 (5 bases). Germline lookup yields CDR1 SNHLY and CDR2 FYNNEI. The CDR3 covers 14 residues. CDR3 residues: CAFLRSGSTDTQYF. The CDR3 nucleotides read TGTGCTTTCCTCCGGTCGGGGTCCACAGATACGCAGTATTTT.

The table lists this clone with a count of one. The chain is built from TRBV7-9 and TRBJ2-1, with D tentatively TRBD2 (6 bases). V gave up 2 bases and J gave up 6 bases, with 20 bases separating them. The germline gives CDR1 SEHNR, CDR2 FQNEAQ (reference sequence). CDR3 size: 17 residues. The CDR3: CASSLRLATVLGNEQFF. CDR3 nucleotides: TGTGCCAGCAGCTTACGGCTAGCGACTGTTTTGGGCAATGAGCAGTTCTTC.